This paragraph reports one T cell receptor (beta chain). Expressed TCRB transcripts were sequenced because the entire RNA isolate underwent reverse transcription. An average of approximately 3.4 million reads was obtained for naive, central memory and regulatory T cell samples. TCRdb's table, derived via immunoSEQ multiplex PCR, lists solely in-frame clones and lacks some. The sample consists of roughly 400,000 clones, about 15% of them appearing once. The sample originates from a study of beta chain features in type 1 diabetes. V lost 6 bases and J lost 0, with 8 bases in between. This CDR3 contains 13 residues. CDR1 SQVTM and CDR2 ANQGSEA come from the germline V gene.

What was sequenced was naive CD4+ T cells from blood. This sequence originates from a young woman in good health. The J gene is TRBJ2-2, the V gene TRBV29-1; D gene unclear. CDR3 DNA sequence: TGCAGCGTCCGTACAACGAACACCGGGGAGCTGTTTTTT. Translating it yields CSVRTTNTGELFF.